The sequence of this T cell receptor (beta chain) was determined in a study of OX40 agonist ivuxolimab in advanced cancers. Assay: immunoSEQ multiplex PCR; the TCRdb copy retains only in-frame clones and omits some. The repertoire has about 54,000 clones, about nine tenths of them found once; the top ten carry roughly an eighth. CDR1 is KGHSH and CDR2 is LQKENI in the germline V gene. CDR3 size: 15 residues. The trim removed 6 bases at V and 2 bases at J, leaving 8 bases unmatched. The specimen comprised CD4+ or CD8+ T cells sorted from blood, sampled in a trial of the OX40 agonist ivuxolimab. The chain has TRBV18 and TRBJ2-5, with 8 bases matching TRBD1. This TCR came from an adult with an advanced solid tumor such as melanoma, head and neck, liver or kidney cancer. The CDR3 loop is CASSHRTGRQETQYF. The CDR3 nucleotides read TGTGCCAGCTCTCACCGGACAGGGCGGCAAGAGACCCAGTACTTC.